Presented here are 4 T cell receptor beta chains from one specimen sequenced in a study of cytomegalovirus exposure and HLA in healthy donors. PCR was performed using 60 Vbeta and 13 Jbeta primers. Repertoires were generated with immunoSEQ multiplex PCR, while TCRdb's copy carries only in-frame clones and drops some. The sample records hundreds of thousands of clones, around 80% being singletons. The sample taken for sequencing was PBMCs. The source is a man younger than 35 in good health and CMV-seronegative.

The chain has TRBV2 and TRBJ2-5, with a possible D match to TRBD2 (5 bases). The J call may be in error: the DNA end matches TRBJ2-7 better. There are 14 residues in the CDR3. The germline V gene encodes CDR1 SNHLY and CDR2 FYNNEI. The CDR3, as DNA: TGTGCCATCAGCAGTACACAGACTACCTACGAGCAGTACTTC. Protein: CAISSTQTTYEQYF.

This chain links TRBV5-1 with TRBJ2-1, with D perhaps matching TRBD2 (6 bases). The CDR3 length is 16 residues. Germline assignment: CDR1 SGHRS and CDR2 YFSETQ. V lost 3 bases, J lost 2 bases, and 15 bases lay in between. CDR3 loop: CASSSWRATTYNEQFF. The DNA for the CDR3 is TGCGCCAGCAGCTCATGGAGGGCTACAACCTACAATGAGCAGTTCTTC.

This chain uses TRBV2 with TRBJ2-6; possibly TRBD2 for D (6 bases). V dropped 11 bases and J dropped 0 bases, with 11 bases sitting between them. Germline CDR1 reads SNHLY; CDR2 reads FYNNEI. The CDR3 extends over 14 amino acids. The CDR3 DNA follows: TGTGCCTCGGGAGATACCTCTGGGGCCAACGTCCTGACTTTC. Translated: CASGDTSGANVLTF.

Here the CDR3 DNA reads TGTGCCAGCAGTGGCCCCCGGGAGAAGGGAGAGCAGTTCTTC. It yields the protein CASSGPREKGEQFF. J is TRBJ2-1 and V is TRBV2, with a weak D call TRBD2 (6 bases). The V end lost 4 bases, the J end lost 10 bases, and 17 bases lay between the germline ends. The CDR3 is made up of 14 amino acids. Germline assignment: CDR1 SNHLY and CDR2 FYNNEI.